Following are 20 T cell receptor beta chains from one sample sequenced in a study of regulatory T cells in long-lasting Graves disease. Time point of the sample: persistent/refractory GD, antithyroid drugs over 5 years with positive TRAb. Making the TCR library involved RNA that had been extracted from PBMCs. The authors built TCR beta libraries using iRepertoire HTBI primers and Arm-PCR of CDR3 regions. TCRdb redid the calling of the multiplex PCR reads with MiXCR, one entry per CDR3 protein. The sample lists roughly 360,000 distinct CDR3 sequences; 20% to 25% were seen once. The source material was peripheral blood mononuclear cells (PBMCs), sampled when the disease was refractory, from a patient treated with antithyroid drugs. All receptors derive from a middle-aged woman with Graves disease.

This clonotype came up once. A much larger clone lies a single base off, so this may be a read error. J is TRBJ1-3 and V is TRBV28, with D possibly TRBD1 on 5 matching bases. Germline CDR1 reads MDHEN; CDR2 reads SYDVKM. The CDR3 runs to 12 residues. Deletions cut 10 bases from V and 4 bases from J, with 11 bases between. CDR3 in DNA: TGTGCCAATACGGGGCCAGGAAACACCATATATTTT. This gives the protein CANTGPGNTIYF.

Regarding this clonotype: It differs at one base from a far larger clone, so likely a read error. The V call is TRBV10-1, the J call TRBJ2-7, with 7 bases that match TRBD2. The DNA end favors TRBJ2-5, so the J call may be wrong. Germline CDR1 is WNHNN and CDR2 is SYGVQD (reference sequence). This CDR3 has 14 residues. CDR3 in amino acids: CASGESLAKETQYF. The CDR3 DNA sequence: TGCGCCAGCGGTGAGTCACTAGCGAAAGAGACCCAGTACTTC.

This clonotype was observed a handful of times. This chain joins TRBV28 and TRBJ2-1, with a weak D call TRBD2 (6 bases). The CDR3 consists of 12 residues. Trimming removed 2 bases from V and 14 bases from J, with 13 bases in between. Germline CDR1 and CDR2: MDHEN and SYDVKM. The CDR3: CASSLRGTLEFF. The CDR3 bases are TGTGCCAGCAGTTTACGGGGGACCCTCGAGTTCTTC.

This chain joins TRBV7-9 and TRBJ1-1; no firm D call. Germline V gives CDR1 SEHNR, CDR2 FQNEAQ (reference sequence). CDR3 length: 14 residues. V was cut by 0 bases and J by 1 base, with 6 bases left in between. As DNA, the CDR3 is TGTGCCAGCAGCTTAGCGAACCGGAACACTGAAGCTTTCTTT. Protein product: CASSLANRNTEAFF.

In regard to this clonotype: One end of the junction varies from germline; a read error may be responsible. The rearrangement links TRBV4-1 to TRBJ1-5; D ambiguous. Germline V gene data show CDR1 as MGHRA and CDR2 as YSYEKL. The CDR3 consists of 15 residues. The CDR3 region is CASSLEGMGNQPQHF. The CDR3 nucleotides read TGCGCCAGTAGCCTCGAGGGCATGGGCAATCAGCCCCAGCATTTT.

This clonotype has a count of ten or more. The J gene is TRBJ1-4, the V gene TRBV20-1; D unresolved. The CDR3 consists of 14 residues. In germline, CDR1 is DFQATT, CDR2 SNEGSKA (reference sequence). This CDR3 reads CSTERASTNEKLFF. In DNA form, the CDR3 reads TGCAGCACTGAAAGGGCTTCAACTAATGAAAAACTGTTTTTT.

The chain is built from TRBV7-9 and TRBJ2-5; 8 nucleotides line up with TRBD2. The junction had 6 bases not matched to a gene; V was cut back by 7 bases and J by 5 bases. The length of the CDR3 is 13 residues. Germline CDR1 is SEHNR and CDR2 is FQNEAQ (reference sequence). The CDR3, as DNA: TGTGCCAGCACCTATAGCGGGATTGAGACCCAGTACTTC. Encoded protein: CASTYSGIETQYF.

This clonotype was detected once. Just one base apart from a much larger clone, this may be a read error. The chain has TRBV2 and TRBJ1-1; D perhaps matches TRBD1 (6 bases). The CDR3 is made up of 12 amino acids. Germline CDR1 and CDR2: SNHLY and FYNNEI. The CDR3 is CASRTGRTEALF. Written as DNA, the CDR3 is TGTGCCAGCAGAACAGGGAGGACTGAAGCTCTCTTT.

This chain's CDR3 is CASSQDFARKETQYF. DNA of the CDR3: TGTGCCAGCAGCCAAGATTTCGCGAGAAAGGAGACCCAGTACTTC. The chain has TRBV14 and TRBJ2-5, with D unresolved. V lost 0 bases to trimming and J lost 5 bases, with 13 bases between them. The CDR3 runs 15 residues. Germline CDR1 and CDR2: SGHDN and FVKESK. The full variable domain, with the rest looked up from reference TRBV14 and TRBJ2-5, is EAGVTQFPSHSVIEKGQTVTLRCDPISGHDNLYWYRRVMGKEIKFLLHFVKESKQDESGMPNNRFLAERTGGTYSTLKVQPAELEDSGVYFCASSQDFARKETQYFGPGTRLLVL.

This clonotype occurred a few times. The V and J genes are TRBV6-1 and TRBJ1-1; the D gene is possibly TRBD1 (5 bases). This CDR3 contains 11 residues. Looked up from germline, CDR1 is MNHNS and CDR2 is SASEGT. V was cut by 10 bases and J by 11 bases, with 17 bases left in between. CDR3 sequence reads: CATPGTDGAFF. In DNA, the CDR3 is TGTGCCACCCCTGGGACCGACGGGGCTTTCTTT.

This chain uses TRBV12-3 or TRBV12-4 with TRBJ2-1; 8 nucleotides align to TRBD2. The V segment lost 6 bases and the J segment 3 bases; nucleotides outside the gene matches: 10. CDR3 length equals 16 residues. This CDR3 reads CASRGLTSDIYNEQFF. CDR3 nucleotide sequence: TGTGCCAGCAGGGGCCTGACTAGCGACATCTACAATGAGCAGTTCTTC.

The rearrangement joins TRBV5-6 to TRBJ1-1; no definite D call. V lost 2 bases, J lost 1 base, and 12 bases lay in between. The germline V gene has CDR1 SGHDT and CDR2 YYEEEE. There are 15 residues in the CDR3. The CDR3 protein is CASSLRSWSNTEAFF. CDR3 nucleotide sequence: TGTGCCAGCAGCTTACGGTCGTGGTCGAACACTGAAGCTTTCTTT. The full variable domain, in which reference TRBV5-6 and TRBJ1-1 provide the parts outside the CDR3, is DAGVTQSPTHLIKTRGQQVTLRCSPKSGHDTVSWYQQALGQGPQFIFQYYEEEERQRGNFPDRFSGHQFPNYSSELNVNALLLGDSALYLCASSLRSWSNTEAFFGQGTRLTVV.

Ten or more counts support this clonotype. The J gene is TRBJ2-2, the V gene TRBV20-1; unclear D gene. CDR1 DFQATT and CDR2 SNEGSKA come from the germline V gene (reference sequence). The CDR3 is 14 residues long. Trimming took off 2 bases at V and 7 bases at J, with 14 bases between the two ends. CDR3 in DNA: TGCAGTGCTAGAAGATTCGCTGCTGGCGGGGAGCTGTTTTTT. This encodes CSARRFAAGGELFF.

This clonotype appeared a few times. V usage is TRBV20-1 and J usage is TRBJ2-7, with D perhaps TRBD2 (5 bases). The CDR3 sequence is 13 residues long. Germline V lookup: CDR1 DFQATT, CDR2 SNEGSKA (reference sequence). Trimming cost V 3 bases and J 5 bases, with 14 bases left between them. CDR3 nucleotide sequence: TGCAGTGCTAGTAGAGGGAACCCCCACGAGCAGTACTTC. Its protein product is CSASRGNPHEQYF.

The chain combines TRBV7-9 with TRBJ2-1; D is undetermined. V lost 4 bases, J lost 0 bases, and 13 bases lay in between. Germline V lookup: CDR1 SEHNR, CDR2 FQNEAQ (reference sequence). This CDR3 has 16 amino acids. The CDR3 DNA follows: TGTGCCAGCAGCTCCCGGTTGGCCGACTCCTACAATGAGCAGTTCTTC. Protein: CASSSRLADSYNEQFF. The entire variable domain, with the rest obtained from reference TRBV7-9 and TRBJ2-1, is as follows: DTGVSQNPRHKITKRGQNVTFRCDPISEHNRLYWYRQTLGQGPEFLTYFQNEAQLEKSRLLSDRFSAERPKGSFSTLEIQRTEQGDSAMYLCASSSRLADSYNEQFFGPGTRLTVL.

The J gene is TRBJ2-7, the V gene TRBV7-9, with 11 bases that match TRBD2. Unmatched junction bases numbered 5, after V lost 7 bases and J lost 3 bases. The CDR3 covers 14 residues. CDR1 and CDR2 (germline): SEHNR, FQNEAQ (reference sequence). DNA of the CDR3: TGTGCCAGCACCGTCGGACTAGCGGGCTACGAGCAGTACTTC. Its translation: CASTVGLAGYEQYF.

There are many counts of this clonotype. The V gene is TRBV28, the J gene TRBJ2-5; D is possibly TRBD2 (6 bases). V was pared by 5 bases and J by 4 bases, with 11 bases between. This CDR3 is 13 amino acids long. Germline CDR1 reads MDHEN; CDR2 reads SYDVKM. This CDR3 reads CASSPPAGETQYF. For the CDR3, the DNA is TGTGCCAGCAGTCCCCCAGCGGGAGAGACCCAGTACTTC.

The rearrangement uses TRBV5-1 and TRBJ2-5, with 10 positions matching TRBD2. The CDR3 contains 15 residues. From germline, CDR1 is SGHRS and CDR2 YFSETQ. Trimming removed 1 base from V and 9 bases from J; junction bases left unmatched: 9. In DNA, the CDR3 is TGCGCCAGCAGCTTGAGTCTAGCGGGAGAGGGGGCCCAGTACTTC. The encoded protein is CASSLSLAGEGAQYF.

This clonotype was observed many times. This sequence joins TRBV6-1 and TRBJ2-7; no reliable D call. There are 12 residues in the CDR3. Germline V gene lookup returns CDR1 MNHNS and CDR2 SASEGT. Deletions cut 8 bases from V and 5 bases from J, with 13 bases between. Written as DNA, the CDR3 is TGTGCCAGCTGGGCGAGGTGGGACGAGCAGTACTTC. Protein product: CASWARWDEQYF.

This clonotype was picked up a small number of times. The rearrangement links TRBV28 to TRBJ1-3, with 8 nucleotides matching TRBD1. V trimming: 5 bases; J trimming: 5 bases; junction bases outside the gene matches: 14. The length of the CDR3 is 17 residues. Germline V lookup: CDR1 MDHEN, CDR2 SYDVKM. The CDR3 reads CASSLPRDRIGRNTIYF. CDR3 bases: TGTGCCAGCAGTCTCCCCCGGGACAGGATCGGGAGAAACACCATATATTTT.